Shown below are 12 T cell receptor beta chains from a single sample sequenced in a study of cytomegalovirus exposure and HLA in healthy donors. PCR employed 60 Vbeta and 13 Jbeta primers. The table came from immunoSEQ multiplex PCR; TCRdb's copy has only in-frame clones and leaves some out. Seen here are 95,000 to 120,000 clones, about 61% observed once, and the top ten hold roughly 8.7%. Sequenced input: PBMCs. The receptors originated from a young man in good health and CMV-seropositive.

The chain uses TRBV11-2 and TRBJ2-5; D is possibly TRBD1 (5 bases). The CDR3 length is 13 residues. V gave up 5 bases and J gave up 2 bases, with 9 bases separating them. CDR1 and CDR2 (germline): SGHAT, FQNNGV. CDR3 sequence (DNA): TGTGCCAGCAGCCCGACAGCTCAAGAGACCCAGTACTTC. This translates into CASSPTAQETQYF.

This chain links TRBV28 with TRBJ1-4; D is possibly TRBD1 (5 bases). CDR1 is MDHEN, CDR2 SYDVKM, per germline. CDR3 length: 14 residues. The V end was cut by 6 bases, the J end by 5 bases, with 13 bases between. CDR3 residues: CASRPSGSNEKLFF. DNA for the CDR3: TGTGCCAGCAGGCCGTCAGGGTCCAATGAAAAACTGTTTTTT.

The rearrangement links TRBV4-1 to TRBJ2-1, with a tentative D call TRBD2 (5 bases). CDR1 is MGHRA, CDR2 YSYEKL, per germline. The CDR3 is 17 amino acids. Trimming cost V 0 bases and J 8 bases, with 20 bases left between them. CDR3 coding DNA: TGCGCCAGCAGCCAAGATACCTCACGCCTTCTGGGAGATGAGCAGTTCTTC. This translates into CASSQDTSRLLGDEQFF.

Turning to this clone: Distinct nucleotide sequences in the sample also encode this CDR3. The gene calls are TRBV4-2 and TRBJ2-7; TRBD1 matches 9 bases. V lost 3 bases and J lost 4; bases outside the gene matches: 4. This CDR3 contains 14 residues. Per the germline V gene, CDR1 is LGHNA and CDR2 is YNFKEQ. This CDR3 is CASSQGTGRYEQYF. As DNA, the CDR3 is TGTGCCAGCAGCCAGGGGACAGGGAGGTACGAGCAGTACTTC.

Here the CDR3 DNA reads TGCGCCAGCAGCGACCTGGGGCAGGGGCTCACTGAAGCTTTCTTT. This sequence encodes CASSDLGQGLTEAFF. V and J are TRBV5-1 and TRBJ1-1, with a tentative D call TRBD1 (6 bases). In germline, CDR1 is SGHRS, CDR2 YFSETQ. The CDR3 totals 15 residues. V lost 4 bases and J 4 bases, leaving 17 bases between the germline ends.

The rearrangement links TRBV11-2 to TRBJ2-7, with D perhaps TRBD1 (6 bases). The V gene lost 3 bases and the J gene lost 5 bases, with 17 bases spanning the gap. The germline CDR1 and CDR2 sequences are SGHAT and FQNNGV. The CDR3 covers 15 residues. DNA for the CDR3: TGTGCCAGCAGCTTCCGGCAGGGGATTGTTGACGAGCAGTACTTC. Protein product: CASSFRQGIVDEQYF. The full variable domain, completed using reference TRBV11-2 and TRBJ2-7, is EAGVAQSPRYKIIEKRQSVAFWCNPISGHATLYWYQQILGQGPKLLIQFQNNGVVDDSQLPKDRFSAERLKGVDSTLKIQPAKLEDSAVYLCASSFRQGIVDEQYFGPGTRLTVT.

In its sample, this clone was seen a few times. The chain links TRBV9 to TRBJ1-1; 7 nucleotides line up with TRBD1. Germline CDR1 is SGDLS and CDR2 is YYNGEE. This CDR3 region has 15 residues. The V segment lost 4 bases and the J segment 1 base; nucleotides outside the gene matches: 7. The CDR3 sequence: CASSQTGTKNTEAFF. CDR3 nucleotide sequence: TGTGCCAGCAGCCAGACAGGGACCAAGAACACTGAAGCTTTCTTT. Full variable domain (outside the CDR3, taken from reference TRBV9 and TRBJ1-1): DSGVTQTPKHLITATGQRVTLRCSPRSGDLSVYWYQQSLDQGLQFLIQYYNGEERAKGNILERFSAQQFPDLHSELNLSSLELGDSALYFCASSQTGTKNTEAFFGQGTRLTVV.

This chain uses TRBV9 with TRBJ2-3, with D possibly TRBD1 on 5 matching bases. Germline CDR1 is SGDLS and CDR2 is YYNGEE. This CDR3 comprises 14 residues. The V end was cut by 0 bases, the J end by 8 bases, with 13 bases between. CDR3 in amino acids: CASSVVSPQGTQYF. The DNA of the CDR3 is TGTGCCAGCAGCGTAGTCTCTCCGCAGGGTACGCAGTATTTT.

The chain has TRBV13 and TRBJ2-1; no definite D call. Trimming left V 2 bases short and J 8 bases short, with 19 bases between. The CDR3 loop spans 16 amino acids. Germline V gene sequence: CDR1 PRHDT, CDR2 FYEKMQ (reference sequence). The CDR3 sequence is CASSLNPPSRSHEQFF. In nucleotides, the CDR3 is TGTGCCAGCAGCTTAAATCCCCCCAGCAGGTCCCATGAGCAGTTCTTC.

The chain has TRBV5-1 and TRBJ2-5, with 7 bases fitting TRBD1. With V trimmed by 5 bases and J by 3 bases, 7 bases remained unmatched. The CDR3 covers 14 residues. In germline, CDR1 is SGHRS, CDR2 YFSETQ. CDR3 region: CASRQTGDKETQYF. The CDR3 region has the DNA TGCGCCAGCAGACAAACAGGGGATAAAGAGACCCAGTACTTC.

This clone was counted only a few times. The chain couples TRBV4-1 to TRBJ1-6; no reliable D call. Germline CDR1 and CDR2: MGHRA and YSYEKL. CDR3 size: 16 residues. V was trimmed by 4 bases and J by 8 bases, leaving 18 bases between them. The CDR3 reads CASSREVTTWDSPLHF. Here the CDR3 DNA reads TGCGCCAGCAGCCGGGAGGTGACGACCTGGGATTCACCCCTCCACTTT.

The rearrangement uses TRBV5-1 and TRBJ2-3; TRBD2 aligns across 12 bases. This CDR3 has 17 amino acids. Looked up from germline, CDR1 is SGHRS and CDR2 is YFSETQ. The junction had 17 bases not matched to a gene; V was cut back by 5 bases and J by 10 bases. CDR3 nucleotide sequence: TGCGCCAGCAGTCAAACCCCTAGCGGGGGGGACCCAAATTCGCAGTATTTT. Its protein product is CASSQTPSGGDPNSQYF.